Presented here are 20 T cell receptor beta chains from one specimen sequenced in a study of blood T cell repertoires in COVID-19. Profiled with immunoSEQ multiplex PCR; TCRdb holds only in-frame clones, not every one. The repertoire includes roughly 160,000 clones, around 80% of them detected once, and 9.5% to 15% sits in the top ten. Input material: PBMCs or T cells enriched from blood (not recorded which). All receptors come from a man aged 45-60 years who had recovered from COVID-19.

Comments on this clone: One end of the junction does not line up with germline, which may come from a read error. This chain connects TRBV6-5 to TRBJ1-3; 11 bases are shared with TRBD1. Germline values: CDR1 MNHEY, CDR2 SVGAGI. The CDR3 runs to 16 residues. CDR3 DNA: TGTGCCGGCAGTTTTGGGACAGGGGGCTCTGGAAACACCATATATTTT. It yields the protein CAGSFGTGGSGNTIYF.

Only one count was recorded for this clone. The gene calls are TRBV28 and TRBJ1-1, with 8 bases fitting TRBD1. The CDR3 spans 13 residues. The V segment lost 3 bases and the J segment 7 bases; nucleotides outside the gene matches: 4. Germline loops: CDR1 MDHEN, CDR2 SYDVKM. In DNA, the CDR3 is TGTGCCAGCAGTTTCCAGGGGGCTGGTGAAGCTTTCTTT. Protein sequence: CASSFQGAGEAFF.

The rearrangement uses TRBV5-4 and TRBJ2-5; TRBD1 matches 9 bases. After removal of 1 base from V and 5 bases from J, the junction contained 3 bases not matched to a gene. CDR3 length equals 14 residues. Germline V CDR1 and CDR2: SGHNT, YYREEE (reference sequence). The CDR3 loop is CASSLTGGGETQYF. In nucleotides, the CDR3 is TGTGCCAGCAGCTTGACAGGGGGCGGTGAGACCCAGTACTTC.

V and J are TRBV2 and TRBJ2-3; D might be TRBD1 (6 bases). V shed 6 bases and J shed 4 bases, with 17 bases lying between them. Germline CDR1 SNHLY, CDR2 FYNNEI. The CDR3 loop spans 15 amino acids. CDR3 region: CASRNTGSRADTQYF. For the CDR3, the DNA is TGTGCCAGCAGAAATACAGGGTCACGGGCAGATACGCAGTATTTT.

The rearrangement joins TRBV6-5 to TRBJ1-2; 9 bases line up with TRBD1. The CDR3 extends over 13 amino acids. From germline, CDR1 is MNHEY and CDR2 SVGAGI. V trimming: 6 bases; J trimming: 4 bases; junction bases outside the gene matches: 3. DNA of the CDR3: TGTGCCAGCAGACAGGGGGCCGGCTATGGCTACACCTTC. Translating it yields CASRQGAGYGYTF.

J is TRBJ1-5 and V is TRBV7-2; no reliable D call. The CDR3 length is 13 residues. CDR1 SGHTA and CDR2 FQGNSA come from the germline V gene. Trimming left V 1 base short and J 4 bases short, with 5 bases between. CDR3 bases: TGTGCCAGCAGCTTAGTTTATAATCAGCCCCAGCATTTT. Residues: CASSLVYNQPQHF.

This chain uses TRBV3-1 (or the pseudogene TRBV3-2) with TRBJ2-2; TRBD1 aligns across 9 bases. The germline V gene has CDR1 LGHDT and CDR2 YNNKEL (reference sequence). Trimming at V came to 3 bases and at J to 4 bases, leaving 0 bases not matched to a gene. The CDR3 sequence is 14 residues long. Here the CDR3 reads CASSQGQGTGELFF. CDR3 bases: TGTGCCAGCAGCCAGGGACAGGGCACCGGGGAGCTGTTTTTT.

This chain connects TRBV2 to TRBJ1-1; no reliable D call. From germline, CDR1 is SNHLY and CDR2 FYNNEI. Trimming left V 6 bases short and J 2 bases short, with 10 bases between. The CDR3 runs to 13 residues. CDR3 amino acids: CASRTDSNTEAFF. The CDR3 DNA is TGTGCCAGCAGAACCGACTCAAACACTGAAGCTTTCTTT.

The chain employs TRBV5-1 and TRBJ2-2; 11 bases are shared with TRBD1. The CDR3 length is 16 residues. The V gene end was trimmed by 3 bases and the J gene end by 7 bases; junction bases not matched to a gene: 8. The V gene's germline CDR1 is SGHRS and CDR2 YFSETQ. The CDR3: CASSSGGTGGHGELFF. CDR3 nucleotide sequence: TGCGCCAGCAGCTCGGGCGGGACAGGGGGACACGGGGAGCTGTTTTTT.

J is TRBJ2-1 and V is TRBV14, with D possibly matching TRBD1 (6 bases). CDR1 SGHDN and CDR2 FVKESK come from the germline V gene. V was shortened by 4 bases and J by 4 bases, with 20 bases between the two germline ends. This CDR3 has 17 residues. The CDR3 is CASSPPFGLGGYNEQFF. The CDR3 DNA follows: TGTGCCAGCAGCCCGCCCTTTGGTTTAGGGGGTTACAATGAGCAGTTCTTC.

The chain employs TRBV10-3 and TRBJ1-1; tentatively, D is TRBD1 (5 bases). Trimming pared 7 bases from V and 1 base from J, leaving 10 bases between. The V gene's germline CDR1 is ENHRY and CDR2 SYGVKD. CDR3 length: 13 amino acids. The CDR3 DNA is TGTGCCATCACCCCGGACAAGAACACTGAAGCTTTCTTT. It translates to CAITPDKNTEAFF.

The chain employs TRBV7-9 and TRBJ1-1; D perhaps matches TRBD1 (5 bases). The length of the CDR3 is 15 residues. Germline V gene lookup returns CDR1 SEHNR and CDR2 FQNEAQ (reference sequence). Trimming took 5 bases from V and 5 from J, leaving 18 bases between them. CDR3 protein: CASSPGRGINTEAFF. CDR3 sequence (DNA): TGTGCCAGCAGCCCAGGGAGGGGAATAAATACTGAAGCTTTCTTT.

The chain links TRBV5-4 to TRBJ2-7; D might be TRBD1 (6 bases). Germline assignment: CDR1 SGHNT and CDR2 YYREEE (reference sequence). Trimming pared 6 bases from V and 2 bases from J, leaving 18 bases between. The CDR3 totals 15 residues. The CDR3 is CASTPGVGAPYEQYF. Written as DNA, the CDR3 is TGTGCCAGCACCCCAGGGGTGGGGGCCCCCTACGAGCAGTACTTC.

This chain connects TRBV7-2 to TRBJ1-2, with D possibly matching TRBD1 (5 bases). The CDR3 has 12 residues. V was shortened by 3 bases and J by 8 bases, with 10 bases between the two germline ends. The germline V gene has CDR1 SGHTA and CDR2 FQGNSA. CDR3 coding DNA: TGTGCCAGCAGCTTCCAGGGTGGGGGCTACACCTTC. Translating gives CASSFQGGGYTF.

CDR3 nucleotides: TGTGCCAGCCGCGACTACGAGCAGTACTTC. Protein: CASRDYEQYF. This chain links TRBV6-5 with TRBJ2-7; no clear D. The CDR3 length is 10 residues. Germline lookup yields CDR1 MNHEY and CDR2 SVGAGI. The V gene lost 8 bases and the J gene lost 3 bases, with 5 bases spanning the gap.

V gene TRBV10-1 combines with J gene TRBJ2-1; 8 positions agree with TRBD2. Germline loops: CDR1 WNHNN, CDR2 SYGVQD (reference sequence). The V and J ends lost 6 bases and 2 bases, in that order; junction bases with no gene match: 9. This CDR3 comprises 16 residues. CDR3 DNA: TGCGCCAGCAGGCTCGGGAGAGCGGGGGCCTACAATGAGCAGTTCTTC. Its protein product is CASRLGRAGAYNEQFF.

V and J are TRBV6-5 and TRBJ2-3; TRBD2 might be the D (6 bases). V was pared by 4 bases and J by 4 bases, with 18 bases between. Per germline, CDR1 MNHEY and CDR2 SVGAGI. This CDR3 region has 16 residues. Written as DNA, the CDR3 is TGTGCCAGCAGTTTGGGACTCACACCGGGGTCAGATACGCAGTATTTT. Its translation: CASSLGLTPGSDTQYF.

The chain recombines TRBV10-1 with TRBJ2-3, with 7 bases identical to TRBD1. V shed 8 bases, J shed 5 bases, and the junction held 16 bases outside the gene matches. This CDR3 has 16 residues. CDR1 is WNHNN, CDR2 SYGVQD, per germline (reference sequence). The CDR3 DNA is TGCGCCAGCCCAAATCGACAGGGAGAACGTGAAGATACGCAGTATTTT. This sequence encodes CASPNRQGEREDTQYF.

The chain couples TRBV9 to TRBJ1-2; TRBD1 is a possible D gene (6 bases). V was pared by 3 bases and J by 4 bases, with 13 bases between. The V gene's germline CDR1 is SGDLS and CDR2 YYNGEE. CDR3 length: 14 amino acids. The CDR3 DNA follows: TGTGCCAGCAGCGGGGGGACAAACTTCTATGGCTACACCTTC. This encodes CASSGGTNFYGYTF. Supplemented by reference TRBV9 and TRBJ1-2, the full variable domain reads DSGVTQTPKHLITATGQRVTLRCSPRSGDLSVYWYQQSLDQGLQFLIQYYNGEERAKGNILERFSAQQFPDLHSELNLSSLELGDSALYFCASSGGTNFYGYTFGSGTRLTVV.

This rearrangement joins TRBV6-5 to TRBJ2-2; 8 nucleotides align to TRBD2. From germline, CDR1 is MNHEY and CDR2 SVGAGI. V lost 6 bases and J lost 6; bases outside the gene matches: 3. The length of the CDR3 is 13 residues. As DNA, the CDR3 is TGTGCCAGCAGGTTCGGGGGGGCCGGGGAGCTGTTTTTT. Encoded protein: CASRFGGAGELFF.